This T cell receptor beta chain was recorded in a study of blood T cells in healthy people across ages. Study findings and constraints: Donors of long life had a larger count of naive CD4+ cells and greater diversity than aged donors. It was found that TCR beta diversity correlated strongly with the percentage of naive T cells.

A sample-barcoded 5' primer and a J-beta primer mix were used in a second PCR of roughly 7 to 12 cycles. TCRdb processed the 5' RACE reads anew with MiXCR; each CDR3 protein has one entry. The sample lists 850,000 to 1,300,000 distinct CDR3 sequences; under 55% were seen once. In regard to this clonotype: What it binds is unknown. At one boundary the junction diverges from the germline segment, which might be a read error.

The CDR3 length is 17 residues. Germline V CDR1 and CDR2: SGHRS, YFSETQ. This clonotype was sampled from an older woman in good health. Sequencing was done on a sample of blood. This chain uses TRBV5-1 with TRBJ2-3; TRBD2 aligns across 7 bases. As DNA, the CDR3 is TGCGCCAGCAGCTTTGGGCTAACTAGCGCCTACACAGATATGCAGTATTTT. Translated, it gives CASSFGLTSAYTDMQYF.